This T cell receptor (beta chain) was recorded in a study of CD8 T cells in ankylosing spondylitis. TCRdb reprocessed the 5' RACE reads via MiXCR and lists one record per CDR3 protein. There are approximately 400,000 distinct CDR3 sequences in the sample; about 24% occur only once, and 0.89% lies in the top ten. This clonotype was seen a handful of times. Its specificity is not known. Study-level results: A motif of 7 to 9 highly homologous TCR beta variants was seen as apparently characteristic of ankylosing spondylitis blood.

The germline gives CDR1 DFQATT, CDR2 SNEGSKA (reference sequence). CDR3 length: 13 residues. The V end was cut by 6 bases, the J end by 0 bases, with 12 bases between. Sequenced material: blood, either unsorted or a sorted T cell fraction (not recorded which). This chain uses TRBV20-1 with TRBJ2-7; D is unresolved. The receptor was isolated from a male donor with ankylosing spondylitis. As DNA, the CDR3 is TGCAGTGCCCCTCTGGGCGGCTCCTACGAGCAGTACTTC. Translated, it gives CSAPLGGSYEQYF.